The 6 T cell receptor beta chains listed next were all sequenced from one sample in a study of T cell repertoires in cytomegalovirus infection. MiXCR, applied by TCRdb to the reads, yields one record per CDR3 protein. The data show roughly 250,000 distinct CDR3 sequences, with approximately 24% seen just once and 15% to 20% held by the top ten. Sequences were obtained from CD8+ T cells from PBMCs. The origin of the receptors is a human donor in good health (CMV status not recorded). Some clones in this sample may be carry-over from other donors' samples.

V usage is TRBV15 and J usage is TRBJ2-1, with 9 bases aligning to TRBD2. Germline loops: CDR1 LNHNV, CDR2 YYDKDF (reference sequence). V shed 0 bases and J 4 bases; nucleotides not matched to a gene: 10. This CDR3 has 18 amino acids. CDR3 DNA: TGTGCCACCAGCAGAGATAGGGGCGGGGGGGATATATACAATGAGCAGTTCTTC. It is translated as CATSRDRGGGDIYNEQFF.

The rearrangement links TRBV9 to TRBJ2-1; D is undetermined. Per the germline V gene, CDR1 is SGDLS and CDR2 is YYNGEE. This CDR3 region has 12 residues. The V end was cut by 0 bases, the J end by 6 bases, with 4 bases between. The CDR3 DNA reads TGTGCCAGCAGCGTAGCTCCCAATGAGCAGTTCTTC. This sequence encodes CASSVAPNEQFF. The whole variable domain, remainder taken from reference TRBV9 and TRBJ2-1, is DSGVTQTPKHLITATGQRVTLRCSPRSGDLSVYWYQQSLDQGLQFLIQYYNGEERAKGNILERFSAQQFPDLHSELNLSSLELGDSALYFCASSVAPNEQFFGPGTRLTVL.

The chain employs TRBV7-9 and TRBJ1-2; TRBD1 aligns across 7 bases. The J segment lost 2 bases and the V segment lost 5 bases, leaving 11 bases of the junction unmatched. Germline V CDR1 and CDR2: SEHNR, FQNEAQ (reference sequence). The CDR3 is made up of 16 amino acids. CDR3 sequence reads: CASSPTGSSANYGYTF. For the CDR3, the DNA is TGTGCCAGCAGCCCGACAGGGAGCTCTGCAAACTATGGCTACACCTTC.

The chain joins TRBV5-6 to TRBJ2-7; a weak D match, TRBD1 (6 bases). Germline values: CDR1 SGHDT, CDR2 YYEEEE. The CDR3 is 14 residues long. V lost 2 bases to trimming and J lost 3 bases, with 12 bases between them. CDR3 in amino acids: CASSFGQGFYEQYF. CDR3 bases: TGTGCCAGCAGCTTTGGGCAGGGGTTCTACGAGCAGTACTTC.

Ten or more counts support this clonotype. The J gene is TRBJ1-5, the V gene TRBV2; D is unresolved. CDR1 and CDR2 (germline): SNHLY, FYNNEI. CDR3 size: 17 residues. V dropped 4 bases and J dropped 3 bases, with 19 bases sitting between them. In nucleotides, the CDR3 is TGTGCCAGCAGTGGCGGAAAGGATCTCTCAATCAATCAGCCCCAGCATTTT. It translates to CASSGGKDLSINQPQHF.

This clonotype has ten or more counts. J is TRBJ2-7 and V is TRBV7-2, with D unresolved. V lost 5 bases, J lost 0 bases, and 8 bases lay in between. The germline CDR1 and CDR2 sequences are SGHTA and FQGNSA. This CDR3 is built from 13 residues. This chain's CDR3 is CASSPGFSYEQYF. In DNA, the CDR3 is TGTGCCAGCAGCCCCGGGTTCTCCTACGAGCAGTACTTC.